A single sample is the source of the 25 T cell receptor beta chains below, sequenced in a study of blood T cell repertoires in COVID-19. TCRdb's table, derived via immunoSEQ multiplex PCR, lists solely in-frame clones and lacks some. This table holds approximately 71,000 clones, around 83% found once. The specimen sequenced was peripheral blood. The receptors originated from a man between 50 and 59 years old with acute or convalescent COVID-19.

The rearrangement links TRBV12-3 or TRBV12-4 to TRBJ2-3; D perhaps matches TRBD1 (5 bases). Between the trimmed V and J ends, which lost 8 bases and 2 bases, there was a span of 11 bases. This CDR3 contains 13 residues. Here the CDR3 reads CASLGEDTDTQYF. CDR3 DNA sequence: TGTGCCAGCTTAGGGGAAGACACAGATACGCAGTATTTT.

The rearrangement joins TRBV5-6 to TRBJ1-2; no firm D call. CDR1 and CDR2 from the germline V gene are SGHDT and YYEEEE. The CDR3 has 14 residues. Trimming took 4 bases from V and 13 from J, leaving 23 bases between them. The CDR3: CASSLRVARQRSTF. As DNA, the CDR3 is TGTGCCAGCAGCCTGAGGGTGGCCCGCCAGCGTAGCACCTTC.

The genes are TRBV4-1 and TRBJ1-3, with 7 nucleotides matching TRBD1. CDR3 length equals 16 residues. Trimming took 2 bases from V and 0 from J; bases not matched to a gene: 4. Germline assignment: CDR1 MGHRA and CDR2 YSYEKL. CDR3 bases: TGCGCCAGCAGCCAAAACAGGGGTAACTCTGGAAACACCATATATTTT. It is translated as CASSQNRGNSGNTIYF.

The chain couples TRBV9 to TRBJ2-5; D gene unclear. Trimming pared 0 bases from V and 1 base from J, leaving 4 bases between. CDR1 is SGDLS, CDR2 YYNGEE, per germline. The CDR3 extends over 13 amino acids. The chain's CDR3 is CASSVATQETQYF. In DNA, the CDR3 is TGTGCCAGCAGCGTAGCTACCCAAGAGACCCAGTACTTC.

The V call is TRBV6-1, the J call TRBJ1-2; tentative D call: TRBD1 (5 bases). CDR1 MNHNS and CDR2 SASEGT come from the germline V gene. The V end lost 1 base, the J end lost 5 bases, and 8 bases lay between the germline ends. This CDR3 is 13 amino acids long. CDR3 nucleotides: TGTGCCAGCAGTGAAGTGAAGGGGTATGGCTACACCTTC. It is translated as CASSEVKGYGYTF.

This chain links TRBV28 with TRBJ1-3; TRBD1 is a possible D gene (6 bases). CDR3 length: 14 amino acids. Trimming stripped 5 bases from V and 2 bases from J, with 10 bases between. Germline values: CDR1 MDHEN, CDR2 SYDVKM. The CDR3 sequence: CASSDQGPGNTIYF. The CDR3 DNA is TGTGCCAGCAGTGACCAGGGGCCTGGAAACACCATATATTTT.

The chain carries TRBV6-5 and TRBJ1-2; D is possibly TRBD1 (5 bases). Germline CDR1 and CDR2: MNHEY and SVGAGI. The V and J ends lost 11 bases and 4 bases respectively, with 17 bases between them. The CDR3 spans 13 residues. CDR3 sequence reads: CAGRQQSIYGYTF. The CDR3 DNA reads TGTGCCGGGCGACAGCAGAGTATCTATGGCTACACCTTC.

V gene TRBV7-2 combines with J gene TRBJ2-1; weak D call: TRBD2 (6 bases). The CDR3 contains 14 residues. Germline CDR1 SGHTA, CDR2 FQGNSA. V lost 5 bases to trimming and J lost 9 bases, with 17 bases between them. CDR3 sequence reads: CASSLMRGAGEQFF. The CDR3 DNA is TGTGCCAGCAGCCTGATGCGGGGCGCCGGTGAGCAGTTCTTC.

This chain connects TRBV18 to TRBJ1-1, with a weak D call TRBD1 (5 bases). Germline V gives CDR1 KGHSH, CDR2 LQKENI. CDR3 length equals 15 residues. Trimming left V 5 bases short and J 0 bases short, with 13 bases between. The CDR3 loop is CASSTNPGMNTEAFF. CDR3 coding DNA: TGTGCCAGCTCAACCAACCCAGGGATGAACACTGAAGCTTTCTTT.

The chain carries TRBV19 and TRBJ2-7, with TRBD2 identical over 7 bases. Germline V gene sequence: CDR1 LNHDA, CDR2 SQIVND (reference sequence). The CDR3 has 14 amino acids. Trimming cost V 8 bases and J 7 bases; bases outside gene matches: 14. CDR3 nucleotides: TGTGCCAGTTCCCCATTTGCGGGAGTCGGTGAGCAGTACTTC. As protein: CASSPFAGVGEQYF.

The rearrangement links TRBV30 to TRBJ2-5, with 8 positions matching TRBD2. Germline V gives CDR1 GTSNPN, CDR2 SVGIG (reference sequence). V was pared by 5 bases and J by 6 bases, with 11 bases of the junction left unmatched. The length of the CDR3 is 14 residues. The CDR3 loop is CAWESAGGRKTQYF. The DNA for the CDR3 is TGTGCCTGGGAATCGGCGGGAGGTCGAAAGACCCAGTACTTC.

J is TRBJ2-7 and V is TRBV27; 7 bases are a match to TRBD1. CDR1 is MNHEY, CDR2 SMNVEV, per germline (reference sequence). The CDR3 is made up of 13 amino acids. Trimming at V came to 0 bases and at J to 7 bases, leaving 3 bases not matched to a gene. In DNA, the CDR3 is TGTGCCAGCAGTTTATCCAGGGGGTATGAGCAGTACTTC. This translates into CASSLSRGYEQYF.

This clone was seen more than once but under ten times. The CDR3 region is CASSSYSRGGTDTQYF. The CDR3 DNA reads TGTGCCAGCTCATCTTACAGTCGGGGGGGCACAGATACGCAGTATTTT. This chain connects TRBV18 to TRBJ2-3, with 7 bases lining up with TRBD2. Germline-derived CDR1 and CDR2 are KGHSH and LQKENI. This CDR3 comprises 16 residues. V was pared by 5 bases and J by 1 base, with 9 bases of the junction left unmatched.

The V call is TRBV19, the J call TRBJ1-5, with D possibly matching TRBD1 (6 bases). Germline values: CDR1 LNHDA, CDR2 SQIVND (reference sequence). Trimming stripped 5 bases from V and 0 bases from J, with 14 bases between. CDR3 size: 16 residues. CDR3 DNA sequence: TGTGCCAGTAGTCGGACAGCCCTTTATAGCAATCAGCCCCAGCATTTT. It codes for CASSRTALYSNQPQHF.

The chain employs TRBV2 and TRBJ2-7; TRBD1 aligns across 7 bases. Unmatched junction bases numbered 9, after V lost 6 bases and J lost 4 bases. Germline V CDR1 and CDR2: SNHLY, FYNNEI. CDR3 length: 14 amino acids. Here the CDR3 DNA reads TGTGCCAGCAGGTCCGGGACAGTGCTATACGAGCAGTACTTC. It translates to CASRSGTVLYEQYF.

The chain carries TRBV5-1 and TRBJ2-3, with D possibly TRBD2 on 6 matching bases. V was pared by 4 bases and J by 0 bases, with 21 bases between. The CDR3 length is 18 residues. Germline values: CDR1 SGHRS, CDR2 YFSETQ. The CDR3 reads CASSLVMGRQTSTDTQYF. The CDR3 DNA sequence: TGCGCCAGCAGCCTTGTAATGGGGAGGCAAACTAGCACAGATACGCAGTATTTT.

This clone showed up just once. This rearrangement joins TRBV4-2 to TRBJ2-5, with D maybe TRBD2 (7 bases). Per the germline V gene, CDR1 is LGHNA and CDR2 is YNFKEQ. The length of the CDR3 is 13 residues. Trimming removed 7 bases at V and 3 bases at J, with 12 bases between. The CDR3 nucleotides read TGTGCCAGCAAGGGCGGGGGCAAAGAGACCCAGTACTTC. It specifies CASKGGGKETQYF.

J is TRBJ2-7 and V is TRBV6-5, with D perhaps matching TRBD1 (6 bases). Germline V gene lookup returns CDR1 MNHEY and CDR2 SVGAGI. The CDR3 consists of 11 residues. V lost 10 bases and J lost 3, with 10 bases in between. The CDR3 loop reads CATDRNYEQYF. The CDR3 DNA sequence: TGTGCCACAGACAGGAACTACGAGCAGTACTTC.

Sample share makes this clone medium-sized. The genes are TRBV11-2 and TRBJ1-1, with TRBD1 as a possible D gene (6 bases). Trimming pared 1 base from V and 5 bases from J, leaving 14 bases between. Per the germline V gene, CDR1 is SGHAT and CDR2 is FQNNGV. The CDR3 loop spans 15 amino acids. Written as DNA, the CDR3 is TGTGCCAGCAGCTTAGCGCAACAGGGTTTGACTGAAGCTTTCTTT. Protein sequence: CASSLAQQGLTEAFF.

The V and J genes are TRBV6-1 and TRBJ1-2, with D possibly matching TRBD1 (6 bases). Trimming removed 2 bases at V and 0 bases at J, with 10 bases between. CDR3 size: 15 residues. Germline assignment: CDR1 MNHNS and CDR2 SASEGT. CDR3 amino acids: CASSERRTANYGYTF. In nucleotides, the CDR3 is TGTGCCAGCAGTGAAAGGAGGACAGCTAACTATGGCTACACCTTC.

Here the CDR3 DNA reads TGTGCCAGCAGCCAGGGAGTCCTGGGGGGCTACGAGCAGTACTTC. Its translation: CASSQGVLGGYEQYF. The chain links TRBV2 to TRBJ2-7; D perhaps matches TRBD2 (6 bases). The V end lost 6 bases, the J end lost 3 bases, and 18 bases lay between the germline ends. From germline, CDR1 is SNHLY and CDR2 FYNNEI. The CDR3 consists of 15 residues.

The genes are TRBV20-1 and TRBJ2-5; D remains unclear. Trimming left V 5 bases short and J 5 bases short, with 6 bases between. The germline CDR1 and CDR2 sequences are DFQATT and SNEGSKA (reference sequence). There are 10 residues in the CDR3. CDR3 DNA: TGCAGTGCTCAGTACGAGACCCAGTACTTC. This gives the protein CSAQYETQYF.

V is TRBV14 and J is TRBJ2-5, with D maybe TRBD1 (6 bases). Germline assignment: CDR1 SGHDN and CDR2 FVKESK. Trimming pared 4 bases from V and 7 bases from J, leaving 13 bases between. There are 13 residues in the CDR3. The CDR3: CASSRTVGGTQYF. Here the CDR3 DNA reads TGTGCCAGCAGCCGAACCGTAGGGGGGACCCAGTACTTC.

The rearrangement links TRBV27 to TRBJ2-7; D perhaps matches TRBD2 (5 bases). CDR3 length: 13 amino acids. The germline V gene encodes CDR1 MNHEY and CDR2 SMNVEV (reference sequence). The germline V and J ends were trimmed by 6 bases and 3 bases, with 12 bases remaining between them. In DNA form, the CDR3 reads TGTGCCAGCAGCCGAACTAGATACTACGAGCAGTACTTC. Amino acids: CASSRTRYYEQYF.

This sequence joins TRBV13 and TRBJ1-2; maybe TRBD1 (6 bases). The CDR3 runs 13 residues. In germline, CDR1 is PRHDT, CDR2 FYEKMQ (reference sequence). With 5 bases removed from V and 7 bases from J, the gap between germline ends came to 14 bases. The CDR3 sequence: CASSPKTGSGYTF. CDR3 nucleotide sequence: TGTGCCAGCAGCCCAAAGACAGGCTCTGGCTACACCTTC. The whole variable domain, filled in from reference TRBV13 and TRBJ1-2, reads AAGVIQSPRHLIKEKRETATLKCYPIPRHDTVYWYQQGPGQDPQFLISFYEKMQSDKGSIPDRFSAQQFSDYHSELNMSSLELGDSALYFCASSPKTGSGYTFGSGTRLTVV.